This TCR beta chain was identified during a study of spatial heterogeneity in lung cancer. Study in general: The donors comprised roughly 71 untreated early-stage non-small cell lung cancer patients. Compared with alpha-chain sequences, beta-chain sequences were consistently detected in greater numbers.

The CDR3 is 14 amino acids. V was trimmed by 3 bases and J by 0 bases, leaving 8 bases between them. Per the germline V gene, CDR1 is SGHTA and CDR2 is FQGNSA. Individually, TCR cDNA molecules were each labelled with a unique molecular identifier. TCRdb re-called the 5' RACE reads through MiXCR, storing one row per CDR3 protein. The repertoire holds some 120,000 distinct CDR3 sequences, more than 10% seen once, with roughly 15% in the top ten. Indicated time point: blood at routine non-recurrence follow-up after resection. Sequencing was performed on whole RNA extracted from tumor and nontumor lung tissue, or from frozen PBMC, and the material was left unsorted.

The genes are TRBV7-2 and TRBJ1-1, with a possible D match to TRBD1 (6 bases). This clonotype originated in a male donor with early-stage non-small cell lung cancer. Here the sequenced sample was PBMCs, taken at follow-up. The DNA of the CDR3 is TGTGCCAGCAGCTTCAGGGGCATGAACACTGAAGCTTTCTTT. This sequence encodes CASSFRGMNTEAFF.